The T cell receptor (beta chain) described here comes from a study of cytomegalovirus exposure and HLA in healthy donors. Looking at the study overall: It was reported in a later analysis that the same platform had been used for the 120 validation repertoires as for the 550 to 700 first-cohort repertoires. Findings and limits, study-wide: Overall, under 200 TCR beta chains were annotated as cytomegalovirus-associated.

Clones were read by immunoSEQ multiplex PCR, and TCRdb kept only the in-frame ones, dropping some. The data hold tens of thousands of clones, with roughly 95% observed a single time. Germline V gene sequence: CDR1 MNHEY, CDR2 SMNVEV (reference sequence). This CDR3 has 12 amino acids. The V end lost 6 bases, the J end lost 7 bases, and 12 bases lay between the germline ends. This clone was counted once. Its antigen is undetermined. From the 120-subject validation cohort, which was separate from the roughly 610-subject first cohort, the donors were drawn. The clonotype originates from a woman aged 18-30 years in good health and CMV-seronegative. Source material: PBMCs. The chain couples TRBV27 to TRBJ1-1, with D possibly being TRBD1 (6 bases). In DNA form, the CDR3 reads TGTGCCAGCAGCACCGGACAGTTTGAAGCTTTCTTT. It codes for CASSTGQFEAFF.